This T cell receptor beta chain was identified in a study of blood T cells in healthy people across ages. Study-wide context: Template switching captured about one barcoded beta molecule per two T cells.

Deletions cut 6 bases from V and 0 bases from J, with 12 bases between. The CDR3 contains 15 residues. The germline CDR1 and CDR2 sequences are WSHSY and SAAADI. Extraction yielded at least 5 micrograms of total RNA per sample. Findings and caveats of the study: When one million T cells were used, diversity estimates were thought to be underestimates. It was not possible, with unsorted PBMCs, to conclusively compare naive and antigen-experienced cells.

The use of a sample-barcoded 5' primer and a J-beta primer mix characterized a second PCR of 7 to 11 cycles. TCRdb itself ran the 5' RACE reads through MiXCR, one entry per CDR3 protein. The profile shows about 970,000 distinct CDR3 sequences, about 51% of them singletons. This clonotype was seen more than once but under ten times. Antigen unknown. The TCR sequence derives from a woman aged 60 to 75 in good health. The material sequenced was blood. The chain carries TRBV10-2 and TRBJ2-1; the D gene is possibly TRBD2 (5 bases). CDR3 sequence: CASRIKADSYNEQFF. The CDR3 DNA follows: TGCGCCAGCAGGATAAAAGCGGACTCCTACAATGAGCAGTTCTTC.